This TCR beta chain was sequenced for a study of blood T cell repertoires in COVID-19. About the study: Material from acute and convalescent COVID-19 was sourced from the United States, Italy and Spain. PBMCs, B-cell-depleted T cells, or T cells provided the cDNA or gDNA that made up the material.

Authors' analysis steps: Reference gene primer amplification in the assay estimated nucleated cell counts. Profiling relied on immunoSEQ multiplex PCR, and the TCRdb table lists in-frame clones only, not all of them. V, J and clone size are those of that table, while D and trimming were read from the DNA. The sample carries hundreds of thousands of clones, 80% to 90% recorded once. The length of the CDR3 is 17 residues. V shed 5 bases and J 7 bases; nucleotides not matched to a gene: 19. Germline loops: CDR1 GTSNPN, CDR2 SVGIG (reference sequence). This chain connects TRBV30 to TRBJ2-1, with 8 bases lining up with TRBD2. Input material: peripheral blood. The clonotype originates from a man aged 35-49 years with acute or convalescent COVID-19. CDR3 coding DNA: TGTGCCTGGGCAATAGGCATGACTAGCGCGTCGATTAATGAGCAGTTCTTC. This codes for CAWAIGMTSASINEQFF.